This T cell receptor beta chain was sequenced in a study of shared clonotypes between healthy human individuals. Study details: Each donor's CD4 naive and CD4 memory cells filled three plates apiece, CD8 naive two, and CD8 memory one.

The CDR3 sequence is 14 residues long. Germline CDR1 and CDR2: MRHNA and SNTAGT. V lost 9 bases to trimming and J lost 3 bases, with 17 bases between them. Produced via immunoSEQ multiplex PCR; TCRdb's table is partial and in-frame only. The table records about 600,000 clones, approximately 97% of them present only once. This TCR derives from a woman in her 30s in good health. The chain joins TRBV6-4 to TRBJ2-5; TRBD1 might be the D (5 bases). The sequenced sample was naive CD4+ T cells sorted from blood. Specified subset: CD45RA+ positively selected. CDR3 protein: CARSPTRQKETQYF. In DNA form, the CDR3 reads TGTGCCAGATCCCCCACTCGACAGAAAGAGACCCAGTACTTC.